These T cell receptor beta chains were read from a single sample in a study of CD8+ T cells in alopecia areata. The assay was immunoSEQ multiplex PCR, and TCRdb's table has in-frame clones only and misses some. Counted here are a few hundred thousand clones, roughly two thirds occurring once; the ten biggest clones make up around 1.2%. The specimen comprised CD4+ T cells sorted from blood, sampled at week 0. These receptors all stem from a human donor with alopecia areata. CDR3s include the opening cysteine and the closing phenylalanine or tryptophan. Each record gives: J gene, V gene, clone size, D gene, CDR3 DNA, CDR3 protein. The D gene is left open where the match is weak. The size field is filled for only some rows; it gives once, few, many or a size class.

j_call: TRBJ2-3
v_call: TRBV11-1
clone_size: NA
d_call: NA
cdr3_nt: TGTGCCAGCAGCTTACTCGACGATACGCAGTATTTT
cdr3_aa: CASSLLDDTQYF

j_call: TRBJ1-2
v_call: TRBV29-1
clone_size: few
d_call: NA
cdr3_nt: TGCAGCGATCGGCAGTTAGCTAACTATGGCTACACCTTC
cdr3_aa: CSDRQLANYGYTF

j_call: TRBJ2-1
v_call: TRBV7-3
clone_size: NA
d_call: NA
cdr3_nt: TGTGCCAGCAGCTTAGATTGGGGGAGGAATGAGCAGTTCTTC
cdr3_aa: CASSLDWGRNEQFF

j_call: TRBJ1-2
v_call: TRBV30
clone_size: few
d_call: NA
cdr3_nt: TGTGCCTGGAGTCCCGCCTATGGCTACACCTTC
cdr3_aa: CAWSPAYGYTF

j_call: TRBJ2-5
v_call: TRBV5-1
clone_size: NA
d_call: NA
cdr3_nt: TGCGCCAGCAGCTGGGGAGGTGGCTTCCAAGAGACCCAGTACTTC
cdr3_aa: CASSWGGGFQETQYF

j_call: TRBJ1-4
v_call: TRBV5-4
clone_size: NA
d_call: NA
cdr3_nt: TGTGCCAGCAGCTTGGATAGCTTCAGTGAAAAACTGTTTTTT
cdr3_aa: CASSLDSFSEKLFF

j_call: TRBJ1-2
v_call: TRBV5-5
clone_size: few
d_call: NA
cdr3_nt: TGTGCCAGCAGCTTGGTCGTGGGGAGCGGCTACACCTTC
cdr3_aa: CASSLVVGSGYTF

j_call: TRBJ2-1
v_call: TRBV4-2
clone_size: NA
d_call: NA
cdr3_nt: TGTGCCAGCAGCCCCACTGGAACCGGGAGTCAATACAATGAGCAGTTCTTC
cdr3_aa: CASSPTGTGSQYNEQFF

j_call: TRBJ2-5
v_call: TRBV29-1
clone_size: few
d_call: TRBD1
cdr3_nt: TGCAGCGTTGAGGGGGGACAGGGGGCCTCAGAGACCCAGTACTTC
cdr3_aa: CSVEGGQGASETQYF

j_call: TRBJ1-2
v_call: TRBV6-5
clone_size: NA
d_call: NA
cdr3_nt: TGTGCCAGCGGGGGTAGCTATGGCTACACCTTC
cdr3_aa: CASGGSYGYTF

j_call: TRBJ2-6
v_call: TRBV5-4
clone_size: few
d_call: NA
cdr3_nt: TGTGCCAGTGAGCAGTGGTCTGGGGCCAACGTCCTGACTTTC
cdr3_aa: CASEQWSGANVLTF

j_call: TRBJ1-5
v_call: TRBV6-5
clone_size: NA
d_call: NA
cdr3_nt: TGTGCCAGCAGTTCCTTGAGCCCTAGCAATCAGCCCCAGCATTTT
cdr3_aa: CASSSLSPSNQPQHF

j_call: TRBJ2-2
v_call: TRBV29-1
clone_size: few
d_call: NA
cdr3_nt: TGCAGCGTTGAATGGGTGGGTTCGGTGAACACCGGGGAGCTGTTTTTT
cdr3_aa: CSVEWVGSVNTGELFF

j_call: TRBJ1-5
v_call: TRBV15
clone_size: NA
d_call: NA
cdr3_nt: TGTGCCACCAGCTCCCTCGGGGGGGGCGATCAGCCCCAGCATTTT
cdr3_aa: CATSSLGGGDQPQHF

j_call: TRBJ1-2
v_call: TRBV27
clone_size: NA
d_call: NA
cdr3_nt: TGTGCCACGGACGCAAGGACGGGCTATGGCTACACCTTC
cdr3_aa: CATDARTGYGYTF

j_call: TRBJ2-3
v_call: TRBV7-3
clone_size: NA
d_call: NA
cdr3_nt: TGTGCCAGCACCCACGCCCTCACAGATACGCAGTATTTT
cdr3_aa: CASTHALTDTQYF

j_call: TRBJ1-2
v_call: TRBV6-5
clone_size: NA
d_call: TRBD1
cdr3_nt: TGTGCCAGCACCCGTACCGGGACAGCGCTCTATGGCTACACCTTC
cdr3_aa: CASTRTGTALYGYTF

j_call: TRBJ2-7
v_call: TRBV13
clone_size: few
d_call: NA
cdr3_nt: TGTGCCAGCAGCTTAGACAGGTTCTCATCCTACGAGCAGTACTTC
cdr3_aa: CASSLDRFSSYEQYF

j_call: TRBJ1-2
v_call: TRBV29-1
clone_size: NA
d_call: NA
cdr3_nt: TGCAGCTTGTGGGACTCGGGAGATGGCTACACCTTC
cdr3_aa: CSLWDSGDGYTF

j_call: TRBJ2-1
v_call: TRBV5-1
clone_size: few
d_call: TRBD2
cdr3_nt: TGCGCCAGCAGCTTGACTAGCGGGGGGTCTACTTACAATGAGCAGTTCTTC
cdr3_aa: CASSLTSGGSTYNEQFF

j_call: TRBJ2-1
v_call: TRBV29-1
clone_size: once
d_call: NA
cdr3_nt: TGCAGCGGAGCCAACAATGAGCAGTTCTTC
cdr3_aa: CSGANNEQFF

j_call: TRBJ1-2
v_call: TRBV30
clone_size: NA
d_call: NA
cdr3_nt: TGTGCCCGGGGCAGACAAGGCTATGGCTACACCTTC
cdr3_aa: CARGRQGYGYTF

j_call: TRBJ1-5
v_call: TRBV7-2
clone_size: NA
d_call: NA
cdr3_nt: TGTGCCAGCAGCTCAGCCAGCATAGGCAATCAGCCCCAGCATTTT
cdr3_aa: CASSSASIGNQPQHF

j_call: TRBJ1-6
v_call: TRBV2
clone_size: NA
d_call: NA
cdr3_nt: TGTGCCAGCAGTGTTGAGGACAGTTTAAGTTCACCCCTCCACTTT
cdr3_aa: CASSVEDSLSSPLHF

j_call: TRBJ1-2
v_call: TRBV10-3
clone_size: NA
d_call: NA
cdr3_nt: TGTGCCATCAGTGCAGGGGACTATGGCTACACCTTC
cdr3_aa: CAISAGDYGYTF

j_call: TRBJ2-7
v_call: TRBV30
clone_size: NA
d_call: NA
cdr3_nt: TGTGCCTGGACCCCCCCCATGCGACCCTACGAGCAGTACTTC
cdr3_aa: CAWTPPMRPYEQYF

j_call: TRBJ2-7
v_call: TRBV30
clone_size: NA
d_call: NA
cdr3_nt: TGTGCCTGGAGTGCTACAGGGAAGATCTACGAGCAGTACTTC
cdr3_aa: CAWSATGKIYEQYF

j_call: TRBJ2-7
v_call: TRBV20-1
clone_size: NA
d_call: NA
cdr3_nt: TGCAGTGCTACCTTGGGGCCGCGGCAGTACTTC
cdr3_aa: CSATLGPRQYF

j_call: TRBJ2-3
v_call: TRBV6-5
clone_size: NA
d_call: NA
cdr3_nt: TGTGCCAGCAGCCACGGAGGAGGCATCACAGATACGCAGTATTTT
cdr3_aa: CASSHGGGITDTQYF

j_call: TRBJ1-3
v_call: TRBV29-1
clone_size: NA
d_call: NA
cdr3_nt: TGCAGCGTTGGGTCAGGGAGTTCTGGAAACACCATATATTTT
cdr3_aa: CSVGSGSSGNTIYF

j_call: TRBJ2-3
v_call: TRBV29-1
clone_size: NA
d_call: TRBD2
cdr3_nt: TGCAGCGTTGATGGACTAGCGGGGGGGCTTGGAGATACGCAGTATTTT
cdr3_aa: CSVDGLAGGLGDTQYF

j_call: TRBJ2-3
v_call: TRBV29-1
clone_size: NA
d_call: TRBD2
cdr3_nt: TGCAGCGTTGAAAGCGGGGGCACAGATACGCAGTATTTT
cdr3_aa: CSVESGGTDTQYF

j_call: TRBJ1-2
v_call: TRBV11-2
clone_size: NA
d_call: TRBD1
cdr3_nt: TGTGCCAGCAGCCCTGGGACAGGAGACTATGGCTACACCTTC
cdr3_aa: CASSPGTGDYGYTF

j_call: TRBJ1-1
v_call: TRBV30
clone_size: few
d_call: NA
cdr3_nt: TGTGCCTGGTCGACAGGTTCCAGGGAGACTGAAGCTTTCTTT
cdr3_aa: CAWSTGSRETEAFF

j_call: TRBJ2-5
v_call: TRBV5-1
clone_size: few
d_call: TRBD1
cdr3_nt: TGCGCCAGCAGCGAAGGGGGCGAAGAGACCCAGTACTTC
cdr3_aa: CASSEGGEETQYF

j_call: TRBJ2-2
v_call: TRBV5-6
clone_size: NA
d_call: NA
cdr3_nt: TGTGCCAGCAGCTTGGAGGCCGTCACCGGGGAGCTGTTTTTT
cdr3_aa: CASSLEAVTGELFF

j_call: TRBJ2-7
v_call: TRBV4-1
clone_size: NA
d_call: TRBD1
cdr3_nt: TGCGCCAGCAGCCCGGACAGGCAGTCCTACGAGCAGTACTTC
cdr3_aa: CASSPDRQSYEQYF

j_call: TRBJ2-5
v_call: TRBV29-1
clone_size: few
d_call: NA
cdr3_nt: TGCAGCGTCGCAGGGACTGGGACCCAGTACTTC
cdr3_aa: CSVAGTGTQYF

j_call: TRBJ2-4
v_call: TRBV30
clone_size: NA
d_call: NA
cdr3_nt: TGTGCCTGGAGTGTACAGATTGACATTCAGTACTTC
cdr3_aa: CAWSVQIDIQYF

j_call: TRBJ2-7
v_call: TRBV5-1
clone_size: NA
d_call: TRBD2
cdr3_nt: TGCGCCAGCAGCTTTCTAGCGGTGGGATCCTCCTACGAGCAGTACTTC
cdr3_aa: CASSFLAVGSSYEQYF

j_call: TRBJ2-1
v_call: TRBV30
clone_size: few
d_call: NA
cdr3_nt: TGTGCCTGGGCATTCGGACTACCGAATGAGCAGTTCTTC
cdr3_aa: CAWAFGLPNEQFF

j_call: TRBJ2-3
v_call: TRBV9
clone_size: NA
d_call: TRBD2
cdr3_nt: TGTGCCAGCAGCACGGCGGGGGGACGCACAGATACGCAGTATTTT
cdr3_aa: CASSTAGGRTDTQYF

j_call: TRBJ1-1
v_call: TRBV15
clone_size: NA
d_call: NA
cdr3_nt: TGTGCCACCAGCAGAGATCGCTCCGGGACCCACCTACGAGGAGCTTTCTTT
cdr3_aa: CATSRDRSGTHLRGAFF

j_call: TRBJ2-2
v_call: TRBV4-2
clone_size: few
d_call: NA
cdr3_nt: TGTGCCAGCAGCCTTAGAACGGACGGTACCGGGGAGCTGTTTTTT
cdr3_aa: CASSLRTDGTGELFF

j_call: TRBJ2-7
v_call: TRBV5-6
clone_size: NA
d_call: NA
cdr3_nt: TGTGCCAGCAGCAAAACCTACGAGCAGTACTTC
cdr3_aa: CASSKTYEQYF

j_call: TRBJ2-5
v_call: TRBV4-1
clone_size: once
d_call: NA
cdr3_nt: TGCGCCAGCAGCCACCCAGGTGGGACCCAGTACTTC
cdr3_aa: CASSHPGGTQYF

j_call: TRBJ2-7
v_call: TRBV30
clone_size: NA
d_call: TRBD1
cdr3_nt: TGTGCCTGGAGCAGGGACAGGGGCTACGAGCAGTACTTC
cdr3_aa: CAWSRDRGYEQYF

j_call: TRBJ2-3
v_call: TRBV18
clone_size: NA
d_call: NA
cdr3_nt: TGTGCCAGCTCAGGGGGACCAGATACGCAGTATTTT
cdr3_aa: CASSGGPDTQYF

j_call: TRBJ2-5
v_call: TRBV5-6
clone_size: few
d_call: NA
cdr3_nt: TGTGCCAGCAGCTCCCAGGGGAGGCAAGAGACCCAGTACTTC
cdr3_aa: CASSSQGRQETQYF

j_call: TRBJ2-3
v_call: TRBV30
clone_size: NA
d_call: TRBD2
cdr3_nt: TGTGCCTGGAGTGAGGGTAGCGGGGCCTGGGATACGCAGTATTTT
cdr3_aa: CAWSEGSGAWDTQYF

j_call: TRBJ2-3
v_call: TRBV27
clone_size: once
d_call: TRBD2
cdr3_nt: TGTGCCAGCAGTTTAGCGACTAGCGGGGGAACAGATACGCAGTATTTT
cdr3_aa: CASSLATSGGTDTQYF

j_call: TRBJ1-2
v_call: TRBV15
clone_size: NA
d_call: NA
cdr3_nt: TGTGCCACCAGCACCGCCGCGGCTAACTATGGCTACACCTTC
cdr3_aa: CATSTAAANYGYTF

j_call: TRBJ2-4
v_call: TRBV30
clone_size: NA
d_call: TRBD1
cdr3_nt: TGTGCCTGGAATACAGGGGAAGCCAAAAACATTCAGTACTTC
cdr3_aa: CAWNTGEAKNIQYF